One sample yielded the 6 T cell receptor beta chains listed below, sequenced in a study of shared clonotypes between healthy human individuals (TCRdb year 2020). The library was made by the immunoSEQ multiplex PCR assay. TCRdb re-hosts the immuneACCESS table, in-frame sequences only. Its copies lack some clones; in the studies checked, an unresolved V gene accounts for under half of them, and the cause for the rest is not known. The sample records more than 2 million clones, 95% of which are singletons. Of the sample, 0.13% falls within the top ten clones. Sequencing was carried out using naive CD4+ T cells sorted from blood. The cell subset or site label for this specimen denotes: CD45RA+ positively selected. The receptors come from a man aged 18 to 35 in good health.

A word on this clone: Additional DNA sequences in this sample encode the identical CDR3. V and J are TRBV18 and TRBJ2-3; no definite D call. The V gene lost 2 bases and the J gene lost 2 bases, with 8 bases spanning the gap. This CDR3 comprises 14 residues. Looked up from germline, CDR1 is KGHSH and CDR2 is LQKENI. CDR3 DNA: TGTGCCAGCTCACCAGACCGGGCCACAGATACGCAGTATTTT. It yields the protein CASSPDRATDTQYF.

Points on this clone: Different DNA sequences within this sample yield the same CDR3. The chain carries TRBV5-1 and TRBJ2-7, with D perhaps matching TRBD1 (6 bases). V gave up 2 bases and J gave up 2 bases, with 11 bases separating them. Germline V CDR1 and CDR2: SGHRS, YFSETQ. The CDR3 consists of 14 residues. The CDR3 DNA sequence: TGCGCCAGCAGCTTAGAACAGGGTCCCTACGAGCAGTACTTC. This gives the protein CASSLEQGPYEQYF.

This clone was seen just once. The J gene is TRBJ2-1, the V gene TRBV4-3; D is undetermined. This CDR3 is built from 16 residues. V was trimmed by 4 bases and J by 0 bases, leaving 13 bases between them. CDR1 and CDR2 from the germline V gene are LGHNA and YSLEER. This chain's CDR3 is CASSPVRAGSYNEQFF. In DNA, the CDR3 is TGCGCCAGCAGCCCAGTCCGGGCTGGCTCCTACAATGAGCAGTTCTTC.

This clone was observed once. The chain couples TRBV6-5 to TRBJ2-1; D gene ambiguous. The CDR3 is 15 residues long. In germline, CDR1 is MNHEY, CDR2 SVGAGI. V was shortened by 2 bases and J by 6 bases, with 14 bases between the two germline ends. The chain's CDR3 is CASSYRVAPLNEQFF. In nucleotides, the CDR3 is TGTGCCAGCAGTTACCGGGTTGCTCCCCTCAATGAGCAGTTCTTC.

The chain uses TRBV6-5 and TRBJ2-2; D is perhaps TRBD2 (6 bases). The germline gives CDR1 MNHEY, CDR2 SVGAGI. Trimming removed 8 bases at V and 0 bases at J, with 10 bases between. CDR3 length: 14 residues. The CDR3 sequence: CASGGFANTGELFF. The CDR3 DNA follows: TGTGCCAGCGGGGGGTTCGCGAACACCGGGGAGCTGTTTTTT.

The chain combines TRBV7-8 with TRBJ2-7; the match to TRBD1 covers 7 bases. The V gene's germline CDR1 is SGHVS and CDR2 FQNEAQ. Trimming took 3 bases from V and 3 from J; bases not matched to a gene: 2. This CDR3 is 13 amino acids long. The CDR3 DNA reads TGTGCCAGCAGCTTCGGACAGGACTACGAGCAGTACTTC. It yields the protein CASSFGQDYEQYF.